Here is one TCR beta chain with its context. Its antigen target is currently unknown. There are no base qualities to consult, and no much larger clone falls within one base. TCRbeta CDR3 regions were amplified from genomic DNA by means of the immunoSEQ Assay, a bias-controlled multiplex PCR. The original methods were these. Within the assay, amplification of reference gene primers was used to estimate how many nucleated cells each sample contained. To quantify the absolute abundance of each unique TCRbeta CDR3 rearrangement, sequence reads were collapsed and filtered. For each sample, productive Simpson clonality was calculated by taking the square root of Simpson's diversity index across productive rearrangements. Held by TCRdb, this immuneACCESS table contains in-frame sequences only and omits some clones. Under half of the omission traces to an unresolved V gene where checked; the cause of the rest is unknown. V and J calls plus clone size are reproduced from that table; the DNA served to infer D and trimming. The sample has 200,000 to 250,000 clones on record, approximately 81% of them singletons. Jointly, the top ten make up about 3.6% of the sample.

V lost 5 bases and J lost 0 bases; the stretch between them is 8 bases long. The CDR3 sequence holds 13 residues, the cysteine and phenylalanine included. Just CDR3 DNA is preserved here, 39 bases in frame from base 1. CDR1 and CDR2, per the germline V gene, are SGHNT and YENEEA. The sample comes from a study of blood T cell repertoires in COVID-19 (dated by TCRdb to about 2020). The study in broad terms: Samples from collaborators originated in the United States, Italy and Spain and spanned both the acute and convalescent phases of COVID-19. The material from the prospective study consisted of cDNA or gDNA derived from T cells, B-cell-depleted T cells, or PBMCs. Subjects who had been exposed to COVID-19, were actively infected with it, or had recovered from it provided the deeply sampled blood TCRbeta repertoires that made up the dataset. The repertoires were released in a freely available public database meant as a resource for research on the immune response to SARS-CoV-2. The samples were drawn from two sources: the first 160 participants of the ongoing ImmuneRACE study, and 1,200 or so subjects contributed by 6 global collaborators. Sample metadata almost always included a de-identified subject ID, COVID-19 status, age in years and sex. HLA class I and class II types, where available, came from metadata supplied by the sample provider rather than from assay-based typing. Paper-wide results and their limitations: The quantity of clinical and demographic metadata differed by source and by participant and was supplied without curation.

Whole blood was collected in K2EDTA tubes by collaborating institutions according to the institutions' own protocols. For TCRbeta analysis, collaborators shipped samples as frozen whole blood, isolated PBMCs, or DNA extracted from either of those sample types. This receptor was obtained from an elderly woman with acute or convalescent COVID-19. Sequencing used peripheral blood. Recombination joined TRBV11-3 with TRBJ2-7; no D gene can be assigned with confidence. The sequence in DNA is TGTGCCAGCAGCCCGTTCCGCTCCTACGAGCAGTACTTC. This sequence encodes CASSPFRSYEQYF.